The text below deals with one TCR beta chain. Its antigen is still unknown. Data came from immunoSEQ multiplex PCR; TCRdb stores just in-frame clones and leaves some out. The repertoire holds under 80,000 clones, with approximately 91% as singletons. The record originates from a study of OX40 agonist ivuxolimab in advanced cancers. For the study at large: An agonistic human IgG2 monoclonal antibody against OX40 (CD134) was given.

CDR1 is SGHDT, CDR2 YYEEEE, per germline. Unmatched junction bases numbered 5, after V lost 4 bases and J lost 5 bases. This CDR3 is built from 13 residues. Study-wide results and caveats: With doses of 0.1 to 3.0 mg/kg, CD4+ and CD8+ blood T cells had undergone clonal expansion by week 6.

This sample comprised CD4+ or CD8+ T cells sorted from blood, obtained in a trial of the OX40 agonist ivuxolimab. The rearrangement joins TRBV5-6 to TRBJ2-5; 7 bases match TRBD1. This receptor was identified in an adult with an advanced solid tumor such as melanoma, head and neck, liver or kidney cancer. In DNA form, the CDR3 reads TGTGCCAGCAGCGAGACAGGGCGGGAGACCCAGTACTTC. It yields the protein CASSETGRETQYF.